This T cell receptor beta chain was profiled in a study of T-cell reconstitution after alpha-beta-depleted transplantation in children. This clonotype has just a few counts. Unique molecular identifiers were incorporated when the TCRbeta library was constructed. TCRdb used MiXCR to reprocess the PCR reads, holding one entry per CDR3 protein. The sample has roughly 340,000 distinct CDR3 sequences, roughly 17% seen once. Germline values: CDR1 SGHRS, CDR2 YFSETQ. There are 14 residues in the CDR3. The V and J ends lost 4 bases and 4 bases respectively, with 14 bases between them. This receptor was identified in a male patient aged 2-15 years who had a stem cell transplant for acute lymphoblastic leukemia, so the T cells may come from the graft donor. The specimen was PBMCs, mostly from graft donor cells, collected 360 days after TCRalphabeta/CD19-depleted stem cell transplant. The V gene is TRBV5-1, the J gene TRBJ1-2; possible D gene TRBD1, 5 bases. CDR3 region: CASSLSRGLYGYTF. CDR3 coding DNA: TGCGCCAGCAGCCTTAGCCGGGGACTCTATGGCTACACCTTC.